The clone carrying this T cell receptor beta chain has just a few counts. Its matching antigen is unknown. V was cut by 3 bases and J by 1 base, with 12 bases left in between. This CDR3 spans 15 amino acids. CDR1 is LNHNV, CDR2 YYDKDF, per germline (reference sequence). Each donor gave roughly 9.8 milliliters of peripheral blood. A second PCR of about 7 to 11 cycles used a sample-barcoded 5' primer and a J-beta primer mix. CDR3-containing paired-end reads numbering at least 2.5 million came from each sample. TCRdb called the 5' RACE reads again in MiXCR, with one record for every CDR3 protein. The data contain about 1.5 million distinct CDR3 sequences, roughly 43% of them seen just once; the ten biggest clones take up over 3.5%. The data were obtained in a study of blood T cells in healthy people across ages. Study results and caveats: Nothing was known about donor CMV status, and this possibly confounded expanded clonotype changes.

The sequence came from a woman between 18 and 30 years old in good health. Sequenced: blood. The chain recombines TRBV15 with TRBJ1-1; D is unresolved. CDR3 sequence (DNA): TGTGCCACCAGCAGGGACCGCGTTGAGAACACTGAAGCTTTCTTT. Residues: CATSRDRVENTEAFF.